Below, 4 T cell receptor beta chains from the same sample are listed, as sequenced in a study of cytomegalovirus exposure and HLA in healthy donors. Both 60 Vbeta primers and 13 Jbeta primers went into the PCR. Clones were read by immunoSEQ multiplex PCR, and TCRdb kept only the in-frame ones, dropping some. The sample has 60,000 to 100,000 clones, about four fifths seen once. Sequencing was done on a sample of PBMCs. Receptor source: a man in his forties in good health and CMV-seronegative.

This rearrangement joins TRBV14 to TRBJ2-4; TRBD2 is a possible D gene (5 bases). Trimming shortened V by 4 bases and J by 3 bases, and 10 bases separated the two germline ends. Germline assignment: CDR1 SGHDN and CDR2 FVKESK. The CDR3 covers 14 residues. CDR3 sequence: CASSLQGGKNIQYF. CDR3 DNA: TGTGCCAGCAGCCTTCAAGGAGGCAAAAACATTCAGTACTTC.

The rearrangement joins TRBV7-9 to TRBJ2-1; no definite D call. Per the germline V gene, CDR1 is SEHNR and CDR2 is FQNEAQ (reference sequence). There are 13 residues in the CDR3. V was trimmed by 3 bases and J by 3 bases, leaving 6 bases between them. This chain's CDR3 is CASSLGSYNEQFF. CDR3 DNA sequence: TGTGCCAGCAGCTTGGGCAGCTACAATGAGCAGTTCTTC.

V gene TRBV28 combines with J gene TRBJ2-1, with 9 positions matching TRBD2. CDR3 length equals 16 residues. The germline gives CDR1 MDHEN, CDR2 SYDVKM. Unmatched junction bases numbered 9, after V lost 6 bases and J lost 3 bases. In DNA, the CDR3 is TGTGCCAGCAGCTCCCCGGCGGGAGGGAGCTACAATGAGCAGTTCTTC. Translated: CASSSPAGGSYNEQFF.

V and J are TRBV5-3 and TRBJ1-1; tentative D call: TRBD1 (5 bases). TRBV5-3 is reported as an ORF; its role is uncertain. This CDR3 has 15 residues. V was pared by 4 bases and J by 5 bases, with 18 bases between. CDR3: CARSPVAGWGTEAFF. For the CDR3, the DNA is TGTGCCAGAAGCCCCGTTGCGGGGTGGGGGACTGAAGCTTTCTTT.